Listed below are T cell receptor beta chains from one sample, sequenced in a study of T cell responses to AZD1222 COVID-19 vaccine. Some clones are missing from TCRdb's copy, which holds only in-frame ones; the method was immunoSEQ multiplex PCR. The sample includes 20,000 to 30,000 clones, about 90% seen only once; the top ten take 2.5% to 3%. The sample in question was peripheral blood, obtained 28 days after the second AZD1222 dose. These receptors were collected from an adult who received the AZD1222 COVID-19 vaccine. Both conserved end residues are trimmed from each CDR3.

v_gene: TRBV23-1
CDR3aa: ASSSIYPYNSPLH

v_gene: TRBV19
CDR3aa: ASSFTDSQPQH

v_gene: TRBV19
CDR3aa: ASSPLASYNEQF

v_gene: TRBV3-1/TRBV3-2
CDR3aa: ASSQLRRQY

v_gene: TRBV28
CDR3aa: ASRSLVRYEQY

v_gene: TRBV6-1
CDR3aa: ASSELLAGGKDTQY

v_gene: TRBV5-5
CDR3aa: ASSLGTPSYEQY

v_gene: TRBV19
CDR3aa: ASSIRVGGNGGELF

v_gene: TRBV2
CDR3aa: ASRDRRENEQY

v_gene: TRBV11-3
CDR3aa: ASSWSTGLGSGANVLT

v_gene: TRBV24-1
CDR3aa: ATSRTGATGELF

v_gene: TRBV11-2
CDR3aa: ASSWAPENTEAF

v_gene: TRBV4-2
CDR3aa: ASSQGAGGGETNEKLF

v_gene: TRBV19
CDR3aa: ASSERPGARSTEAF

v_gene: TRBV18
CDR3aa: ASSLRGAREDGYT

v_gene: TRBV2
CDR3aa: ASSPQVGAVTEAF

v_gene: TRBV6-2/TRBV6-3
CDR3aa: ASSWFRATDTQY

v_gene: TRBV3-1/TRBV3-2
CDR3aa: ASSQGPPGELF

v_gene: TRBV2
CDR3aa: ASSSIGGRGQETQY

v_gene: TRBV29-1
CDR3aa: SVGVQGQGVRDGYT

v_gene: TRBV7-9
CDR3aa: ASSLALGGETQY

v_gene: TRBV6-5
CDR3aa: ASSSTGENTEAF

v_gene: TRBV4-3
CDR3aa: ASSQDVGGAGELF

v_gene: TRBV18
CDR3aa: ASSPDRVVDNEQF

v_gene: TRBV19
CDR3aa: ASSIDQAGPLAGYT

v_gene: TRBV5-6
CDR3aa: ASSPGGQGSGGYT

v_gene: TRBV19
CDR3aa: ASSIFHTDSNQPQH

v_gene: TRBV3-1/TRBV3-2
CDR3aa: ASSQGIRGAYGYT

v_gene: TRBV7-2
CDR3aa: ASSLGPDEKLF

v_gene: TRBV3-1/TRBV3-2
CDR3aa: ASSPGQFYGYT

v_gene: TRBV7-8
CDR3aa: ASSLVGINQPQH

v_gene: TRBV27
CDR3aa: ASRPLRDSVQSYNEQF

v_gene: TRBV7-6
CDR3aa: ASSPGTGGEYEQY

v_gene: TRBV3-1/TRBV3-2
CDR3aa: ASSQDRARQETQY

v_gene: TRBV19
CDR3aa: ASRTRQGYGYT

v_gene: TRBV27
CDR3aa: ASSLSGTVPYEQY

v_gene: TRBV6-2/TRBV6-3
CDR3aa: ASSPHAPVGDEQF

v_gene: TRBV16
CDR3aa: ASSRSSGWSYEQY

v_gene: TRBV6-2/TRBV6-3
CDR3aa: ASSYGWGGRANTGELF

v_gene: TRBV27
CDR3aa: ASSRTGLGYEQY

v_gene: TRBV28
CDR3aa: ASKGTQGRSGNTIY

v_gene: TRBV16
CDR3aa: ASSQGLNTEAF

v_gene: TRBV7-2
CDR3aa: ASSLFRTGRGEKLF